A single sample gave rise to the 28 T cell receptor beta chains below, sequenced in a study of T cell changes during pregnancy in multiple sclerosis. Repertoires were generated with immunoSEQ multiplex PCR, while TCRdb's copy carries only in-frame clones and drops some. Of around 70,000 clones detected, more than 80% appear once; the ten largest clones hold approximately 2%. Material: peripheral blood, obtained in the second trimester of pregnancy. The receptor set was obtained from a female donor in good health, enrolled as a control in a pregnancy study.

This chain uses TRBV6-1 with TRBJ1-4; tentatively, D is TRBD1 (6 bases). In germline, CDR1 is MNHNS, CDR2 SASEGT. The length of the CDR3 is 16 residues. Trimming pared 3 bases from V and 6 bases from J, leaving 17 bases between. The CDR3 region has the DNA TGTGCCAGCAGTGAGGAGGAGGGGGGGGGCGATGAAAAACTGTTTTTT. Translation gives CASSEEEGGGDEKLFF.

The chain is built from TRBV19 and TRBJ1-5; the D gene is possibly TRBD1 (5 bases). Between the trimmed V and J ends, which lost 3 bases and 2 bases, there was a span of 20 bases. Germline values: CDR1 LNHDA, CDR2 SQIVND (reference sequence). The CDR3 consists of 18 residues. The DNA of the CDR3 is TGTGCCAGTAGTATTGGTAAGGGGAGGGGAAAGGGCAATCAGCCCCAGCATTTT. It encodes CASSIGKGRGKGNQPQHF.

The CDR3 loop reads CASSRGQGEETQYF. CDR3 nucleotides: TGTGCCAGCAGTCGCGGACAGGGAGAAGAGACCCAGTACTTC. This chain connects TRBV27 to TRBJ2-5; 8 nucleotides line up with TRBD1. This CDR3 has 14 residues. Germline V CDR1 and CDR2: MNHEY, SMNVEV (reference sequence). V lost 5 bases to trimming and J lost 3 bases; unmatched junction nucleotides: 5.

In DNA form, the CDR3 reads TGTGCCACTCCACAGGGGACCTCCTACAATGAGCAGTTCTTC. Protein sequence: CATPQGTSYNEQFF. V is TRBV2 and J is TRBJ2-1, with 7 bases that match TRBD1. This CDR3 contains 14 residues. In germline, CDR1 is SNHLY, CDR2 FYNNEI. The V segment lost 10 bases and the J segment 0 bases; nucleotides outside the gene matches: 6.

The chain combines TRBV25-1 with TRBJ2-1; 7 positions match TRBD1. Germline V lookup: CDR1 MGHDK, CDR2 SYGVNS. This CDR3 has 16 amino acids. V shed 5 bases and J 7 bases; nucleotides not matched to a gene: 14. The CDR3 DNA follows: TGTGCCAGCAGTACAATAACGGGACAGTCCTTTAATGAGCAGTTCTTC. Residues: CASSTITGQSFNEQFF.

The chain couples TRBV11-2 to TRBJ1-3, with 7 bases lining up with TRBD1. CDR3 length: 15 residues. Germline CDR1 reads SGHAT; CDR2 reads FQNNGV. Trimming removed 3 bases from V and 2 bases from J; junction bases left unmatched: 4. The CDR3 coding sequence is TGTGCCAGCAGCTTCTTAGGGACAGCTGGAAACACCATATATTTT. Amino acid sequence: CASSFLGTAGNTIYF.

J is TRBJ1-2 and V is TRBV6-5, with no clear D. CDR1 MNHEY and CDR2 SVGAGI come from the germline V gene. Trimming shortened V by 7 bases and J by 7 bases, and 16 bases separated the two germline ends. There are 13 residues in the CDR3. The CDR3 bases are TGTGCCAGCACCTCCCCCCAGCGAAGTGGCTACACCTTC. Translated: CASTSPQRSGYTF.

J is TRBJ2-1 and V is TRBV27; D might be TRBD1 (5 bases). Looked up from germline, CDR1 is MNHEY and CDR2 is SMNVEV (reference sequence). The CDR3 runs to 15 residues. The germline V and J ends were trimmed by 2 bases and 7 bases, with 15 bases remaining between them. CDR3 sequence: CASSLGRVVENEQFF. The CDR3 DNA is TGTGCCAGCAGTTTAGGCAGGGTAGTTGAGAATGAGCAGTTCTTC.

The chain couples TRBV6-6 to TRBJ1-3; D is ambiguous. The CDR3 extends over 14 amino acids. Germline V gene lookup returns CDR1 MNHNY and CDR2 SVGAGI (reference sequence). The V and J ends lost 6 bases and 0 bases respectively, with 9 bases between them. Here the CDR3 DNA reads TGTGCCAGCAGCGATGTTAGCTCTGGAAACACCATATATTTT. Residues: CASSDVSSGNTIYF.

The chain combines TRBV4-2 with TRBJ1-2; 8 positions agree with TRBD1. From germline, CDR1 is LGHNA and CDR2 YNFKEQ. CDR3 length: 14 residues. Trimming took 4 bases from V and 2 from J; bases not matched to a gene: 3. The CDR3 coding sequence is TGTGCCAGCAGCCGGGGACAGGAGAACTATGGCTACACCTTC. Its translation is CASSRGQENYGYTF.

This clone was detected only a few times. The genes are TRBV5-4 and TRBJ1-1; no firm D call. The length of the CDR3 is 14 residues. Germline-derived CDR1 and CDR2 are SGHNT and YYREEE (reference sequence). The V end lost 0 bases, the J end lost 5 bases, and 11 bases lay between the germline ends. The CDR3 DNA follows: TGTGCCAGCAGCTTGGGCCCGGTGGAGACTGAAGCTTTCTTT. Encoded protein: CASSLGPVETEAFF.

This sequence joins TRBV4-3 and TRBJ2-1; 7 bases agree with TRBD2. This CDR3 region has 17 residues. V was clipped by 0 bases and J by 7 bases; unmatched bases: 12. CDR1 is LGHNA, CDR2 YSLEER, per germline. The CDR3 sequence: CASSQDPTSSVWNEQFF. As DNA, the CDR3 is TGCGCCAGCAGCCAAGACCCGACTAGCTCGGTTTGGAATGAGCAGTTCTTC.

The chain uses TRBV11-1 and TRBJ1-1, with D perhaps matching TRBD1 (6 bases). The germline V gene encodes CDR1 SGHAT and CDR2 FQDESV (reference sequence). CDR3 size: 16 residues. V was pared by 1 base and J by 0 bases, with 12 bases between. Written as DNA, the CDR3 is TGTGCCAGCAGCTTAGATCGGGACACCTTGAACACTGAAGCTTTCTTT. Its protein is CASSLDRDTLNTEAFF.

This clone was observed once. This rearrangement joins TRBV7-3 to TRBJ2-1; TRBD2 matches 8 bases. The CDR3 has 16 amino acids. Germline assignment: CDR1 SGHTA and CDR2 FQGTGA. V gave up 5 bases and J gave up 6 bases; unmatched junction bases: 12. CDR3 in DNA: TGTGCCAGCAGCCCGACCGGGGGGGGGCTTGGCAATGAGCAGTTCTTC. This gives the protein CASSPTGGGLGNEQFF.

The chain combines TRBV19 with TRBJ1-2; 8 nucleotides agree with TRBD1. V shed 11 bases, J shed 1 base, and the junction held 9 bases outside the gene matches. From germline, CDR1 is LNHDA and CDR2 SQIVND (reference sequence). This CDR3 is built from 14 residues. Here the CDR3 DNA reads TGTGCCGGCTCCCGGGACAGGCGTAACTATGGCTACACCTTC. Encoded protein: CAGSRDRRNYGYTF.

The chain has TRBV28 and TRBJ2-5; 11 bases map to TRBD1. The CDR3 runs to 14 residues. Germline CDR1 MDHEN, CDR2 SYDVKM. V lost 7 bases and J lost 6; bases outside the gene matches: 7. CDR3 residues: CASNTGQGAQTQYF. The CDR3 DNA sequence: TGTGCCAGCAACACTGGACAGGGGGCTCAGACCCAGTACTTC.

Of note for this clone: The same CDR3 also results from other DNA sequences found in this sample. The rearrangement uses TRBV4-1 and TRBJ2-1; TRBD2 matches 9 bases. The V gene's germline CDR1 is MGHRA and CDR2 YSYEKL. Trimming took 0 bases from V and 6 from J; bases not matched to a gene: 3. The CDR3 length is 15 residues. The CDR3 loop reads CASSQEGRGGNEQFF. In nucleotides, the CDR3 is TGCGCCAGCAGCCAAGAAGGGCGGGGGGGCAATGAGCAGTTCTTC.

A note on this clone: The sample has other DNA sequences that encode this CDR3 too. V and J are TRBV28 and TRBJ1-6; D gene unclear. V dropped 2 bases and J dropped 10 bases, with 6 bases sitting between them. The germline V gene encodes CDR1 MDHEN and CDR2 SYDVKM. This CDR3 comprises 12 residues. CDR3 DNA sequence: TGTGCCAGCAGTTTACGTGTGTCACCCCTCCACTTT. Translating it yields CASSLRVSPLHF.

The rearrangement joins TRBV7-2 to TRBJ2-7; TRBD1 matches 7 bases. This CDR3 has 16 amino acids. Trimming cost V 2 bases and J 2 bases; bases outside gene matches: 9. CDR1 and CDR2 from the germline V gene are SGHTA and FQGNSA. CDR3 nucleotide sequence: TGTGCCAGCAGCTTAAGGGGTGGGCAGGGGGCCTACGAGCAGTACTTC. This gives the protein CASSLRGGQGAYEQYF.

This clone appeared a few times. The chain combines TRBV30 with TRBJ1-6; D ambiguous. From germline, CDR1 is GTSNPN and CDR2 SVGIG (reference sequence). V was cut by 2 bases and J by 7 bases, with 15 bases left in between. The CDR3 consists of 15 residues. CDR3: CAWSPPTTGNSPLHF. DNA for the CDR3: TGTGCCTGGAGTCCCCCGACAACGGGGAATTCACCCCTCCACTTT.

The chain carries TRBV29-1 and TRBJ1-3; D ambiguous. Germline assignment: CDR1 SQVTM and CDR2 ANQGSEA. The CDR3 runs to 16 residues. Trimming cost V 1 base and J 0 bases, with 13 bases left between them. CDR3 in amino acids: CSVEVRVLTSGNTIYF. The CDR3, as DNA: TGCAGCGTTGAAGTCCGGGTCCTAACCTCTGGAAACACCATATATTTT.

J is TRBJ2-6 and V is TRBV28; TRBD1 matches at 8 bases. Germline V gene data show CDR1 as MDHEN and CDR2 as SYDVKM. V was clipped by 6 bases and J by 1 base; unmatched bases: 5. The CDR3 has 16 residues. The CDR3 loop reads CASRAGGSSGANVLTF. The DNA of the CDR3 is TGTGCCAGCAGAGCAGGGGGCTCGTCTGGGGCCAACGTCCTGACTTTC.

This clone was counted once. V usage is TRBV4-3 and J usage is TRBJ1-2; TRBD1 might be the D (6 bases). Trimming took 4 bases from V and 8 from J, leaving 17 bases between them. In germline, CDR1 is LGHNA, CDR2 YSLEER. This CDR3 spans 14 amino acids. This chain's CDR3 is CASSLRGGNVGYTF. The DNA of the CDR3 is TGCGCCAGCAGCCTCAGGGGAGGGAATGTGGGCTACACCTTC.

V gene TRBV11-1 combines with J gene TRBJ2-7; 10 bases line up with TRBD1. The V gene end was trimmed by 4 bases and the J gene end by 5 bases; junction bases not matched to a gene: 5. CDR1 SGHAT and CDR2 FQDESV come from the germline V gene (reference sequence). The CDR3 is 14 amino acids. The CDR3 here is CASSSRDRGHEQYF. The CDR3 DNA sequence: TGTGCCAGCAGCTCCCGGGACAGGGGCCACGAGCAGTACTTC.

CDR3 residues: CASSTTGELFF. CDR3 in DNA: TGTGCCAGCAGTACTACCGGGGAGCTGTTTTTT. The chain joins TRBV6-5 to TRBJ2-2; no reliable D call. The V and J ends lost 5 bases and 5 bases respectively, with 3 bases between them. CDR1 MNHEY and CDR2 SVGAGI come from the germline V gene. CDR3 length equals 11 residues.

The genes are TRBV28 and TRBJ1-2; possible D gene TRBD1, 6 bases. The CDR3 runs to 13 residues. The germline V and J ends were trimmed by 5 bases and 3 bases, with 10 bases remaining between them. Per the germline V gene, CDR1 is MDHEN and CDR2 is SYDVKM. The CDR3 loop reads CASSMTGDYGYTF. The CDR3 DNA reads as TGTGCCAGCAGTATGACAGGCGACTATGGCTACACCTTC.

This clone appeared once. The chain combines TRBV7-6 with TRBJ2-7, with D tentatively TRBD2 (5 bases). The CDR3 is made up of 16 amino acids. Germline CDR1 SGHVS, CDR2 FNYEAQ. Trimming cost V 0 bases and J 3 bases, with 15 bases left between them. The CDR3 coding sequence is TGTGCCAGCAGCTTAGCGGGAGCTAGCAGGAGCTACGAGCAGTACTTC. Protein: CASSLAGASRSYEQYF.

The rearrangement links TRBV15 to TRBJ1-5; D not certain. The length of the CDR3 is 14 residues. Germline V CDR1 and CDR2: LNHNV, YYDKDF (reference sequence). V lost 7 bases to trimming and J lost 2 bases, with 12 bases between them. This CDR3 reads CATTPSGGNQPQHF. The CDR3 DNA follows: TGTGCCACCACCCCGAGTGGTGGCAATCAGCCCCAGCATTTT.